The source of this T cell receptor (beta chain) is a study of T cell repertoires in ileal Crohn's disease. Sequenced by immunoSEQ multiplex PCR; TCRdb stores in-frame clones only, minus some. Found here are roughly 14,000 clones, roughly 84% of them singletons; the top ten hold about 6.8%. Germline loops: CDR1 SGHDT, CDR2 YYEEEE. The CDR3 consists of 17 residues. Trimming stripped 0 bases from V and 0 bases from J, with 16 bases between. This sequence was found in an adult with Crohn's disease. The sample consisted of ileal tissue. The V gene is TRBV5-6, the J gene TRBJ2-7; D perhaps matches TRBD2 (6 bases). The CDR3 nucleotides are TGTGCCAGCAGCTTGGGGGAGGTCCGCCGTAGCTCCTACGAGCAGTACTTC. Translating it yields CASSLGEVRRSSYEQYF. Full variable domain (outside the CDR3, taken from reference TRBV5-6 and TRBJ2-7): DAGVTQSPTHLIKTRGQQVTLRCSPKSGHDTVSWYQQALGQGPQFIFQYYEEEERQRGNFPDRFSGHQFPNYSSELNVNALLLGDSALYLCASSLGEVRRSSYEQYFGPGTRLTVT.